The sequence of this T cell receptor beta chain was determined in a study of cytomegalovirus exposure and HLA in healthy donors. Vbeta (60) and Jbeta (13) primers were used in the PCR. Measured with immunoSEQ multiplex PCR; TCRdb has only the in-frame clones, and not every one. The sample yields more than 100,000 clones, roughly three quarters seen once. The source of this sequence is a male donor in good health and CMV-seronegative. Sequencing was carried out using PBMCs.

CDR3 residues: CASSLETGGRRTEAFF. CDR3 nucleotide sequence: TGTGCCAGCAGCTTAGAGACAGGGGGCCGACGCACTGAAGCTTTCTTT. The rearrangement joins TRBV7-2 to TRBJ1-1, with 10 bases matching TRBD1. CDR1 and CDR2 (germline): SGHTA, FQGNSA. Losses at the gene ends were 1 base for V and 4 bases for J; bases not matched to a gene: 6. This CDR3 is built from 16 residues. Full variable domain (outside the CDR3, taken from reference TRBV7-2 and TRBJ1-1): GAGVSQSPSNKVTEKGKDVELRCDPISGHTALYWYRQSLGQGLEFLIYFQGNSAPDKSGLPSDRFSAERTGGSVSTLTIQRTQQEDSAVYLCASSLETGGRRTEAFFGQGTRLTVV.